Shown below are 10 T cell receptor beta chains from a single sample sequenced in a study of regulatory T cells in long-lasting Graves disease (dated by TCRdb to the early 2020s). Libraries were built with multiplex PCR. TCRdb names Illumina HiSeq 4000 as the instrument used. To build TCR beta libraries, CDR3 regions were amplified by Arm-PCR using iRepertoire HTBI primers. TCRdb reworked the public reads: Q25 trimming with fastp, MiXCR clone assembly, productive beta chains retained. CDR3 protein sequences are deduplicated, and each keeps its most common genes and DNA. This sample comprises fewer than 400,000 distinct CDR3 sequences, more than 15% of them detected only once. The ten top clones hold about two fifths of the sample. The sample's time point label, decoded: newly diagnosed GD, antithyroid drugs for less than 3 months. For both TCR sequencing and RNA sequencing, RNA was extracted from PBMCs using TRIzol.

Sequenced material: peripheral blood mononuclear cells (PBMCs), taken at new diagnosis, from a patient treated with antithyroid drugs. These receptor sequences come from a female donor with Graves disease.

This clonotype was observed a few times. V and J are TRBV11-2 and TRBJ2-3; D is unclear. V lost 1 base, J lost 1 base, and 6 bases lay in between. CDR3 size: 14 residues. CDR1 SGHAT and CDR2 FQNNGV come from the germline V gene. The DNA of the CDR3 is TGTGCCAGCAGCTTAGGGGTCGGCACAGATACGCAGTATTTT. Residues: CASSLGVGTDTQYF.

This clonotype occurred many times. The CDR3 reads CASSPEARGYQPQHF. In DNA, the CDR3 is TGTGCCAGCTCACCTGAGGCAAGGGGATACCAGCCCCAGCATTTT. J is TRBJ1-5 and V is TRBV18; weak D call: TRBD1 (5 bases). This CDR3 contains 15 residues. Trimming stripped 3 bases from V and 7 bases from J, with 16 bases between. The germline CDR1 and CDR2 sequences are KGHSH and LQKENI.

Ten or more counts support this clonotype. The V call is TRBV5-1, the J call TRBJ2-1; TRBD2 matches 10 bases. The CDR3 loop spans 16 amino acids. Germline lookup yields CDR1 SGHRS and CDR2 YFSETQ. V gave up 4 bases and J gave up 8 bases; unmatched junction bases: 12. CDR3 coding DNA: TGCGCCAGCAGCCCTCCTATCCCTAGCGGGAGCCATGAGCAGTTCTTC. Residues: CASSPPIPSGSHEQFF.

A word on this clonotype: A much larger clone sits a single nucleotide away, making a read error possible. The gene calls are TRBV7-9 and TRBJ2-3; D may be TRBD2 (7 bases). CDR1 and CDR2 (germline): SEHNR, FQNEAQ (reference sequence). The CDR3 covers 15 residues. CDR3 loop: CASSWGGGLTDTHYF. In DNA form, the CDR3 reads TGTGCCAGCAGCTGGGGGGGGGGGCTTACAGATACGCATTATTTT.

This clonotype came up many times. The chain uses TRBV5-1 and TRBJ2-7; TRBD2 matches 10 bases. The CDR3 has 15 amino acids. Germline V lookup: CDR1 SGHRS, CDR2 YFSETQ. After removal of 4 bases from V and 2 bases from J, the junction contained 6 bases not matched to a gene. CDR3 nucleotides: TGCGCCAGCAGCCCTGGGACTAGCGTCACCTACGAGCAGTACTTC. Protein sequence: CASSPGTSVTYEQYF.

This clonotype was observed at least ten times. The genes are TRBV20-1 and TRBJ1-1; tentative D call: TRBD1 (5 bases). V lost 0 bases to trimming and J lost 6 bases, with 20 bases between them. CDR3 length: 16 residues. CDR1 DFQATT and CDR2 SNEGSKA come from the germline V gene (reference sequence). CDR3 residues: CSARDLYRGEFSEAFF. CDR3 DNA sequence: TGCAGTGCTAGAGATCTTTACCGGGGGGAATTTTCTGAAGCTTTCTTT.

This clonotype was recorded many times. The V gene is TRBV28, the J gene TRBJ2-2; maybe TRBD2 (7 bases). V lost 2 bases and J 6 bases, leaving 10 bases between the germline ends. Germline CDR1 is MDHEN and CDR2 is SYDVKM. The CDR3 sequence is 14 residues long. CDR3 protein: CASSLLGGPGELFF. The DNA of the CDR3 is TGTGCCAGCAGTTTACTCGGGGGGCCCGGGGAGCTGTTTTTT.

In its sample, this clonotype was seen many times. CDR3 nucleotide sequence: TGTGCCAGCTGTTGTGGCTCCCTAACACGCCCTACGCAGTATTTT. It specifies CASCCGSLTRPTQYF. V gene TRBV2 combines with J gene TRBJ2-3; no reliable D call. The CDR3 extends over 15 amino acids. Germline values: CDR1 SNHLY, CDR2 FYNNEI. Trimming cost V 8 bases and J 8 bases, with 23 bases left between them.

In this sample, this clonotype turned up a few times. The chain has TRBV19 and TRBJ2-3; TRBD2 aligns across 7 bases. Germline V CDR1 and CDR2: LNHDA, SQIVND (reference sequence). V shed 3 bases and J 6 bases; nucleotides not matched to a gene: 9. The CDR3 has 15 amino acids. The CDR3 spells CASSIGDRGVDTQYF. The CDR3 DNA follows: TGTGCCAGTAGTATCGGGGATCGGGGGGTCGATACGCAGTATTTT.

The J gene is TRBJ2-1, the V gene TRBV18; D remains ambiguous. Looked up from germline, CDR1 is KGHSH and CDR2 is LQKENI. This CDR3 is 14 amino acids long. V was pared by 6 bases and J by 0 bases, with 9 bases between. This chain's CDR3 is CASSGPRSYNEQFF. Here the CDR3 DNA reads TGTGCCAGCTCCGGGCCACGCTCCTACAATGAGCAGTTCTTC.